This T cell receptor (beta chain) was retrieved from a study of long-term antiretroviral therapy in people with HIV. Overall study results and limits: ART was followed by higher diversity that remained below transplant donor controls.

With respect to this clone: What it recognizes is unknown.

The assay, immunoSEQ v3.0, was run at survey level. Measured with immunoSEQ multiplex PCR; TCRdb has only the in-frame clones, and not every one. This repertoire shows approximately 23,000 clones, 70% to 90% found once; its top ten account for around 4.7%. J lost 4 bases, V lost 4 bases, and 4 bases had no gene match. This CDR3 is 14 amino acids long. The V gene's germline CDR1 is MNHEY and CDR2 SMNVEV (reference sequence). Each HIV participant was treated in the United States. Here the sequenced sample was unsorted PBMCs, taken approximately 2.6 years after starting antiretroviral therapy. This clonotype originated in a man aged 35 to 55 with HIV. The chain employs TRBV27 and TRBJ2-7, with 10 bases aligning to TRBD1. The CDR3 here is CASSSSGQGYEQYF. DNA of the CDR3: TGTGCCAGCAGTTCATCGGGACAGGGGTACGAGCAGTACTTC.